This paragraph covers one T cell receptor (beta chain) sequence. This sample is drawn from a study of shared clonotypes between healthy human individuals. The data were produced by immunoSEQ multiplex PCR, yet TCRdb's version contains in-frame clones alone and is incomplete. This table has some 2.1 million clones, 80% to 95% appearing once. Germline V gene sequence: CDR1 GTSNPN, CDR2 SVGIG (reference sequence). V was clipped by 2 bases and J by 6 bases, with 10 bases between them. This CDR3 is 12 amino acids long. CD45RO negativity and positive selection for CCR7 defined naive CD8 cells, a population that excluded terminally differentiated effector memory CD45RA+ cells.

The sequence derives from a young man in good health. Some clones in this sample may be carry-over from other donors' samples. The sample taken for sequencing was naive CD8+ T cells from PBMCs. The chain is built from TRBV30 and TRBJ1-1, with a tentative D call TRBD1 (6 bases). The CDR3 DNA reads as TGTGCCTGGAGTCCATCAGGGGCTGAAGCTTTCTTT. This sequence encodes CAWSPSGAEAFF.